This T cell receptor beta chain derives from a study of T cell repertoires in cytomegalovirus infection. The sample holds a few counts of this clonotype. MiXCR was run by TCRdb on the reads, yielding one entry per CDR3 protein. The data show roughly 640,000 distinct CDR3 sequences, 24% seen once. The CDR3 consists of 14 residues. Trimming cost V 4 bases and J 2 bases, with 11 bases left between them. The germline V gene encodes CDR1 SGHVS and CDR2 FQNEAQ. J is TRBJ2-5 and V is TRBV7-8; D possibly matches TRBD1 or TRBD2 (5 bases each). This sequence was found in a human donor in good health (CMV status not recorded). Some clones in this sample may be carry-over from other donors' samples. The specimen sequenced was CD8+ T cells from PBMCs. CDR3 nucleotide sequence: TGTGCCAGCAGCTCCTCCGAGGGGCAAGAGACCCAGTACTTC. It codes for CASSSSEGQETQYF.